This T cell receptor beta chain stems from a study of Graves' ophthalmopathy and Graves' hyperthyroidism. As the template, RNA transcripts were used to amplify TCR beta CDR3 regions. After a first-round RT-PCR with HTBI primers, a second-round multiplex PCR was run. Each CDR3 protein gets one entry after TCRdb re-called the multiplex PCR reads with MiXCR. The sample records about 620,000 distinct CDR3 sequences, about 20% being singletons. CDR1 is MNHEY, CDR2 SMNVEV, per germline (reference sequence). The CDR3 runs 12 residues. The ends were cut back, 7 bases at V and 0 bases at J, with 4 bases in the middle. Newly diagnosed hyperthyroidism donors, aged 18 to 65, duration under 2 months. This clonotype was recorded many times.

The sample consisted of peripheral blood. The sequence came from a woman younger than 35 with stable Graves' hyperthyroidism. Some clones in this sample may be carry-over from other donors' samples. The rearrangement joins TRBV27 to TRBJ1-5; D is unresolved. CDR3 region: CASIPSNQPQHF. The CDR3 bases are TGTGCCAGCATCCCTAGCAATCAGCCCCAGCATTTT.